Below are 5 T cell receptor beta chains sequenced from a single sample in a study of long-term antiretroviral therapy in people with HIV. The run of the v3.0 immunoSEQ assay was at survey level. Sequenced by immunoSEQ multiplex PCR; TCRdb stores in-frame clones only, minus some. The sample has tens of thousands of clones, more than 75% seen once. The starting material was unsorted PBMCs, obtained 1.9 years after starting antiretroviral therapy. The receptor source for this set is a man younger than 35 with HIV.

This CDR3 reads CASSRNRDLSSPLHF. In DNA form, the CDR3 reads TGCGCCAGCAGCCGAAACCGGGACCTAAGCTCACCCCTCCACTTT. The chain links TRBV5-1 to TRBJ1-6, with D possibly being TRBD1 (5 bases). V lost 4 bases and J 10 bases, leaving 18 bases between the germline ends. This CDR3 comprises 15 residues. Per the germline V gene, CDR1 is SGHRS and CDR2 is YFSETQ.

The V call is TRBV6-4, the J call TRBJ2-1; 13 nucleotides match TRBD2. The junction had 3 bases not matched to a gene; V was cut back by 2 bases and J by 8 bases. From germline, CDR1 is MRHNA and CDR2 SNTAGT. There are 15 residues in the CDR3. The CDR3 bases are TGTGCCAGCAGTGACGGGACTAGCGGGGAAGATGAGCAGTTCTTC. Translating gives CASSDGTSGEDEQFF.

V gene TRBV6-5 combines with J gene TRBJ1-5; 7 bases are shared with TRBD1. Germline V gene data show CDR1 as MNHEY and CDR2 as SVGAGI. J lost 0 bases, V lost 6 bases, and 5 bases had no gene match. CDR3 length: 15 amino acids. In DNA form, the CDR3 reads TGTGCCAGCAGACCCTACAGGGGTAGCAATCAGCCCCAGCATTTT. Amino acids: CASRPYRGSNQPQHF.

This clone was counted a few times. The gene calls are TRBV7-2 and TRBJ1-1; D unclear. V dropped 4 bases and J dropped 8 bases, with 17 bases sitting between them. Germline V gene sequence: CDR1 SGHTA, CDR2 FQGNSA. The CDR3 is 14 residues long. CDR3 in DNA: TGTGCCAGCAGCTCCCAGCCCGCAGTGGTGGAAGCTTTCTTT. The encoded protein is CASSSQPAVVEAFF.

V usage is TRBV19 and J usage is TRBJ2-2; 8 nucleotides line up with TRBD1. Trimming cost V 4 bases and J 5 bases; bases outside gene matches: 6. Looked up from germline, CDR1 is LNHDA and CDR2 is SQIVND (reference sequence). The CDR3 contains 15 residues. The CDR3 bases are TGTGCCAGTAGTACGCAGGGGGCGCAAACCGGGGAGCTGTTTTTT. This gives the protein CASSTQGAQTGELFF.